This T cell receptor beta chain comes out of a study of patients and donors after allogeneic stem cell transplantation. This clonotype appeared a few times. TCRdb re-called the RT-PCR reads with MiXCR, one entry per CDR3 protein. The sample lists roughly 940,000 distinct CDR3 sequences; roughly 18% were seen once. The TCR sequence derives from a human donor who was either an allogeneic HSCT recipient or a stem cell or donor lymphocyte infusion donor (not recorded which). It is not recorded whose cells these are; they may come from a transplant donor. Sequencing was carried out using blood, either unsorted or a sorted T cell fraction (not recorded which).

For the CDR3, the DNA is TGTGCCAGCAGCACTCCGGACCGAGACAATGAGCAGTTCTTC. It is translated as CASSTPDRDNEQFF. The chain combines TRBV28 with TRBJ2-1; D gene ambiguous. Per germline, CDR1 MDHEN and CDR2 SYDVKM. The germline V and J ends were trimmed by 6 bases and 5 bases, with 14 bases remaining between them. The CDR3 extends over 14 amino acids.